The 28 T cell receptor beta chains presented below share a single source sample, sequenced in a study of T cells in Graves' hyperthyroidism and ophthalmopathy. Amplified regions were TCR beta CDR3 sequences from RNA transcripts. In the first-round RT-PCR of the TCR CDR3, the HTBI primer set was used. One entry per CDR3 protein, called by TCRdb with MiXCR from the multiplex PCR reads. The repertoire holds approximately 630,000 distinct CDR3 sequences, about 17% seen once, with approximately 3.9% in the top ten. What was sequenced was blood. The receptors come from a woman aged 30 to 39 with Graves' hyperthyroidism.

On this clonotype itself: Relative to the germline gene, one junction end is altered; a read error may explain this. The rearrangement uses TRBV28 and TRBJ2-7; 10 nucleotides match TRBD2. The germline gives CDR1 MDHEN, CDR2 SYDVKM. The CDR3 loop spans 17 amino acids. This CDR3 reads CASSFRASGSSLDEQYF. The CDR3 bases are TGTGCCAGCAGTTTCCGGGCTAGCGGGAGTTCGCTCGACGAGCAGTATTTC.

This clonotype was observed many times. The V and J genes are TRBV5-1 and TRBJ1-1, with 8 bases lining up with TRBD1. J was trimmed by 1 base and V by 4 bases; bases with no gene match: 9. The CDR3 contains 16 residues. Per germline, CDR1 SGHRS and CDR2 YFSETQ. The CDR3 sequence: CASSPKGQVENTEAFF. The DNA of the CDR3 is TGCGCCAGCAGCCCAAAGGGACAGGTCGAGAACACTGAAGCTTTCTTT.

This clonotype showed up many times. The rearrangement links TRBV7-2 to TRBJ2-3; no clear D. The germline V and J ends were trimmed by 1 base and 2 bases, with 10 bases remaining between them. Germline CDR1 is SGHTA and CDR2 is FQGNSA. CDR3 length: 15 residues. The DNA of the CDR3 is TGTGCCAGCAGCTTAGATATTAGGAACACAGATACGCAGTATTTT. Translated: CASSLDIRNTDTQYF.

This chain connects TRBV7-3 to TRBJ2-5, with 10 positions matching TRBD1. CDR1 and CDR2 from the germline V gene are SGHTA and FQGTGA. J gave up 5 bases and V 5 bases, and 8 bases lay outside the gene matches. The CDR3 runs 15 residues. CDR3 sequence: CASSPRDRGDETQYF. CDR3 nucleotide sequence: TGTGCCAGCAGCCCCCGGGACAGGGGAGACGAGACCCAGTACTTC.

This sequence joins TRBV9 and TRBJ1-5, with a weak D call TRBD1 (6 bases). The CDR3 is made up of 17 amino acids. V lost 6 bases and J 2 bases, leaving 21 bases between the germline ends. Looked up from germline, CDR1 is SGDLS and CDR2 is YYNGEE. In nucleotides, the CDR3 is TGTGCCAGCAATATTGAGGGGGGACCGGGGGGCAATCAGCCCCAGCATTTT. Protein: CASNIEGGPGGNQPQHF.

This clonotype was observed many times. The rearrangement links TRBV28 to TRBJ2-1, with TRBD2 matching over 13 bases. The V gene end was trimmed by 1 base and the J gene end by 4 bases; junction bases not matched to a gene: 10. The CDR3 extends over 19 amino acids. The V gene's germline CDR1 is MDHEN and CDR2 SYDVKM. The CDR3 loop reads CASSLSVGGLAGKYNEQFF. For the CDR3, the DNA is TGTGCCAGCAGTTTATCGGTTGGGGGACTAGCGGGGAAATACAATGAGCAGTTCTTC.

This clonotype was counted only a few times. The rearrangement links TRBV4-2 to TRBJ2-1; 10 bases align to TRBD2. With V trimmed by 0 bases and J by 7 bases, 9 bases remained unmatched. The germline gives CDR1 LGHNA, CDR2 YNFKEQ. The CDR3 has 17 amino acids. DNA for the CDR3: TGTGCCAGCAGCCAAGATTATGGGGCTAGCGGGAGAAATGAGCAGTTCTTC. It codes for CASSQDYGASGRNEQFF.

The rearrangement joins TRBV2 to TRBJ1-2; a possible D gene is TRBD1 (5 bases). V shed 4 bases and J shed 7 bases, with 13 bases lying between them. This CDR3 is built from 13 residues. Germline V gives CDR1 SNHLY, CDR2 FYNNEI. This chain's CDR3 is CASSGGGTVGYTF. The CDR3 bases are TGTGCCAGCAGTGGGGGGGGGACGGTTGGCTACACCTTC.

This clonotype has a single count. This chain connects TRBV10-3 to TRBJ2-2; either TRBD1 or TRBD2 may supply D (5 bases each). Germline V gene data show CDR1 as ENHRY and CDR2 as SYGVKD. The CDR3 sequence is 18 residues long. V lost 5 bases to trimming and J lost 0 bases, with 19 bases between them. The CDR3 DNA is TGTGCCATCAGTTACGGGGCCCCAACGTTCGCGAACACCGGGGAGCTGTTTTTT. As protein: CAISYGAPTFANTGELFF.

This clonotype appeared a few times. This sequence joins TRBV28 and TRBJ2-4, with D perhaps matching TRBD1 (6 bases). This CDR3 is 14 amino acids long. Germline CDR1 and CDR2: MDHEN and SYDVKM. Trimming removed 6 bases at V and 6 bases at J, with 15 bases between. CDR3: CASSRPQGTNIQYF. Here the CDR3 DNA reads TGTGCCAGCAGCCGCCCCCAGGGGACAAACATTCAGTACTTC. Looking up the rest from reference TRBV28 and TRBJ2-4 gives the full variable domain: DVKVTQSSRYLVKRTGEKVFLECVQDMDHENMFWYRQDPGLGLRLIYFSYDVKMKEKGDIPEGYSVSREKKERFSLILESASTNQTSMYLCASSRPQGTNIQYFGAGTRLSVL.

This clonotype has a count of ten or more. The rearrangement joins TRBV6-2 or TRBV6-3 to TRBJ2-2; D gene unclear. This CDR3 has 14 residues. Germline CDR1 and CDR2: MNHEY and SVGEGT. Trimming pared 5 bases from V and 6 bases from J, leaving 13 bases between. The CDR3 nucleotides read TGTGCCAGCAGTCTCACAGCTGGCGCCGGGGAGCTGTTTTTT. Amino acids: CASSLTAGAGELFF.

There are many counts of this clonotype. The chain employs TRBV12-3 or TRBV12-4 and TRBJ1-1, with 7 positions matching TRBD1. The V gene end was trimmed by 0 bases and the J gene end by 4 bases; junction bases not matched to a gene: 2. The CDR3 is 14 residues long. CDR3 sequence (DNA): TGTGCCAGCAGTTTAGCCGCAGGGGGCACTGAAGCTTTCTTT. This gives the protein CASSLAAGGTEAFF.

This clonotype has at least ten counts. The chain carries TRBV28 and TRBJ2-1; 8 bases align to TRBD2. The junction had 17 bases not matched to a gene; V was cut back by 3 bases and J by 10 bases. Germline CDR1 MDHEN, CDR2 SYDVKM. This CDR3 spans 17 amino acids. For the CDR3, the DNA is TGTGCCAGCAGTTTCGCCCAGGGGAGCGGGAGCGGGGAAGAGCAGTTCTTC. It is translated as CASSFAQGSGSGEEQFF.

This clonotype was detected a few times. CDR3 coding DNA: TGTGCCATCAGTGACTATTGGGTGGGGAGCACCGGGGAGCTGTTTTTT. Residues: CAISDYWVGSTGELFF. The chain carries TRBV10-3 and TRBJ2-2, with TRBD2 as a possible D gene (5 bases). The CDR3 is 16 residues long. V was cut by 3 bases and J by 4 bases, with 15 bases left in between. The V gene's germline CDR1 is ENHRY and CDR2 SYGVKD.

The V and J genes are TRBV3-1 and TRBJ1-3; D remains unclear. Trimming took 0 bases from V and 1 from J, leaving 7 bases between them. Germline V CDR1 and CDR2: LGHDT, YNNKEL (reference sequence). This CDR3 has 15 amino acids. The CDR3 sequence: CASSQERYSGNTIYF. The CDR3 nucleotides are TGTGCCAGCAGCCAAGAACGGTATTCTGGAAACACCATATATTTT.

This clonotype was recorded a few times. The V gene is TRBV15, the J gene TRBJ1-4; 7 bases align to TRBD1. Losses at the gene ends were 5 bases for V and 6 bases for J; bases not matched to a gene: 12. CDR1 is LNHNV and CDR2 is YYDKDF in the germline V gene (reference sequence). This CDR3 region has 16 residues. Here the CDR3 reads CATSRELTGFYEKLFF. CDR3 bases: TGTGCCACCAGCCGGGAGCTGACAGGGTTTTATGAAAAACTGTTTTTT.

This clonotype was seen only a few times. This sequence joins TRBV19 and TRBJ1-1; D not certain. V was clipped by 3 bases and J by 1 base, with 6 bases between them. The V gene's germline CDR1 is LNHDA and CDR2 SQIVND (reference sequence). The CDR3 loop spans 13 amino acids. CDR3 in amino acids: CASSIWGNTEAFF. DNA of the CDR3: TGTGCCAGTAGTATCTGGGGGAACACTGAAGCTTTCTTT.

At least ten counts were recorded for this clonotype. The genes are TRBV9 and TRBJ2-1; tentative D call: TRBD2 (5 bases). The V gene lost 4 bases and the J gene lost 7 bases, with 12 bases spanning the gap. The CDR3 covers 13 residues. The V gene's germline CDR1 is SGDLS and CDR2 YYNGEE. The CDR3 DNA reads as TGTGCCAGCAGCATCACTAGAGGGAATGAGCAGTTCTTC. As protein: CASSITRGNEQFF.

J is TRBJ1-5 and V is TRBV20-1; D not resolved. Trimming removed 2 bases from V and 5 bases from J, with 7 bases in between. The CDR3 has 12 residues. Germline V lookup: CDR1 DFQATT, CDR2 SNEGSKA (reference sequence). CDR3: CSARSWDQPQHF. The DNA for the CDR3 is TGCAGTGCTAGATCCTGGGATCAGCCCCAGCATTTT.

In its sample, this clonotype was seen many times. The chain employs TRBV28 and TRBJ2-7, with 8 bases matching TRBD1. The germline CDR1 and CDR2 sequences are MDHEN and SYDVKM. The CDR3 is 15 residues long. The V and J ends lost 8 bases and 2 bases, in that order; junction bases with no gene match: 11. The CDR3 sequence is CASYSRDRITYEQYF. The DNA of the CDR3 is TGTGCCAGCTACTCCAGGGACAGGATTACCTACGAGCAGTACTTC.

This clonotype was counted many times. The chain joins TRBV20-1 to TRBJ2-3, with a possible D match to TRBD2 (5 bases). Germline-derived CDR1 and CDR2 are DFQATT and SNEGSKA (reference sequence). V lost 0 bases and J 0 bases, leaving 13 bases between the germline ends. CDR3 length: 16 amino acids. The CDR3 DNA reads as TGCAGTGCTAGAGATTTTCGGGGAACTAGCACAGATACGCAGTATTTT. Amino acids: CSARDFRGTSTDTQYF.

This clonotype was counted ten times or more. The V and J genes are TRBV30 and TRBJ2-7, with TRBD2 as a possible D gene (6 bases). CDR1 GTSNPN and CDR2 SVGIG come from the germline V gene (reference sequence). The CDR3 runs 12 residues. Trimming pared 4 bases from V and 6 bases from J, leaving 13 bases between. CDR3 nucleotides: TGTGCCTGGAAAGTCGGGGAGGCCGAGCAGTACTTC. Residues: CAWKVGEAEQYF. Using reference TRBV30 and TRBJ2-7 for the parts outside the CDR3, the full variable domain is SQTIHQWPATLVQPVGSPLSLECTVEGTSNPNLYWYRQAAGRGLQLLFYSVGIGQISSEVPQNLSASRPQDRQFILSSKKLLLSDSGFYLCAWKVGEAEQYFGPGTRLTVT.

This clonotype was recorded many times. V is TRBV20-1 and J is TRBJ2-1, with D hard to call. The CDR3 has 16 amino acids. Germline CDR1 reads DFQATT; CDR2 reads SNEGSKA (reference sequence). V lost 0 bases and J lost 4, with 16 bases in between. CDR3 in amino acids: CSARDRRLGRYNEQFF. The DNA of the CDR3 is TGCAGTGCTAGAGATCGACGGTTAGGGCGGTACAATGAGCAGTTCTTC.

This clonotype was observed a single time. The chain carries TRBV28 and TRBJ1-2, with 8 bases that match TRBD1. The germline gives CDR1 MDHEN, CDR2 SYDVKM. This CDR3 spans 19 amino acids. Trimming at V came to 5 bases and at J to 4 bases, leaving 21 bases not matched to a gene. The CDR3 here is CASSTQARATGERSYGYTF. CDR3 nucleotide sequence: TGTGCCAGCAGTACACAAGCCCGGGCGACAGGGGAGCGCAGCTATGGCTACACCTTC.

This clonotype was recorded many times. This rearrangement joins TRBV28 to TRBJ2-2, with a weak D call TRBD2 (6 bases). Germline V lookup: CDR1 MDHEN, CDR2 SYDVKM. CDR3 size: 16 residues. Trimming stripped 7 bases from V and 0 bases from J, with 15 bases between. CDR3 nucleotide sequence: TGTGCCAGCACCACCTTCTGGGAGGCGAACACCGGGGAGCTGTTTTTT. Encoded protein: CASTTFWEANTGELFF.

Ten or more counts support this clonotype. The chain joins TRBV28 to TRBJ1-5; TRBD1 matches at 7 bases. Germline V gives CDR1 MDHEN, CDR2 SYDVKM. V lost 2 bases and J lost 5; bases outside the gene matches: 3. This CDR3 comprises 14 residues. For the CDR3, the DNA is TGTGCCAGCAGTTTAACCCAGGGGGATCAGCCCCAGCATTTT. Amino acid sequence: CASSLTQGDQPQHF.

This clonotype has more than one count but fewer than ten. The rearrangement joins TRBV20-1 to TRBJ1-5; 10 bases align to TRBD1. The CDR3 has 15 residues. Germline CDR1 reads DFQATT; CDR2 reads SNEGSKA (reference sequence). With 3 bases clipped from V and 3 bases from J, the junction kept 5 bases outside the gene matches. CDR3 protein: CSASPGTGDNQPQHF. The CDR3 DNA sequence: TGCAGTGCTAGCCCTGGGACAGGGGACAATCAGCCCCAGCATTTT.

The chain links TRBV5-5 to TRBJ2-5; possibly TRBD2 for D (5 bases). Germline assignment: CDR1 SGHKS and CDR2 YYEKEE (reference sequence). This CDR3 contains 12 residues. Trimming shortened V by 5 bases and J by 5 bases, and 10 bases separated the two germline ends. CDR3 sequence (DNA): TGTGCCAGCAGGGAAACGGGGGAGACCCAGTACTTC. Its translation is CASRETGETQYF.